This T cell receptor (beta chain) was found in a study of blood T cell repertoires in COVID-19. Study as a whole: Sample material is recorded as cDNA or gDNA derived from T cells, B-cell-depleted T cells, or PBMCs.

Using immunoSEQ multiplex PCR, the repertoire was profiled, and TCRdb retains in-frame clones only, with some absent. The data contain about 98,000 clones, approximately 80% of them singletons. CDR1 is KGHSH and CDR2 is LQKENI in the germline V gene. This CDR3 has 14 residues. Trimming took 8 bases from V and 5 from J, leaving 15 bases between them. The rearrangement uses TRBV18 and TRBJ1-4; tentative D call: TRBD1 (6 bases). The receptor's source is a man in his 60s with acute or convalescent COVID-19. Sequenced: peripheral blood. CDR3 in amino acids: CASDRQAGNEKLFF. The CDR3 nucleotides read TGTGCCAGCGACAGACAGGCAGGGAATGAAAAACTGTTTTTT.